Listed here are 16 T cell receptor beta chains from one sample, sequenced in a study of naive and memory T cell subsets. Amplification of ligated cDNA took four PCR rounds with SP2 and nested alpha and beta constant primers. Using its own MiXCR run on the UMI-ligation and nested PCR reads, TCRdb lists one record per CDR3 protein. The data show about 14,000 distinct CDR3 sequences, with 4% to 6.5% seen just once and approximately 8.9% held by the top ten. The sample's treatment: skin biopsy from PPD injection site in Mantoux-positive individual. TCR cDNA received a 3' ligated oligonucleotide that carried a UMI. This sample comprised skin, obtained from a tuberculin skin test site. Receptors were obtained from an adult in good health.

This clonotype ranks as medium-sized (0.01 to 0.1%). The genes are TRBV7-8 and TRBJ2-3, with no clear D. Germline values: CDR1 SGHVS, CDR2 FQNEAQ. Trimming shortened V by 5 bases and J by 6 bases, and 12 bases separated the two germline ends. This CDR3 comprises 13 residues. The CDR3 here is CASSQALLDTQYF. The CDR3 DNA follows: TGTGCCAGCAGCCAAGCCCTGTTGGATACGCAGTATTTT.

This clonotype was detected many times. The chain joins TRBV6-5 to TRBJ2-6, with TRBD1 as a possible D gene (6 bases). V lost 2 bases and J 2 bases, leaving 10 bases between the germline ends. Per the germline V gene, CDR1 is MNHEY and CDR2 is SVGAGI. This CDR3 region has 16 residues. DNA of the CDR3: TGTGCCAGCAGTTACAACCAGGGGACTGGGGCCAACGTCCTGACTTTC. Protein product: CASSYNQGTGANVLTF.

Within the sample, this clonotype is medium-sized (0.01 to 0.1%). The V gene is TRBV2, the J gene TRBJ1-5; weak D call: TRBD1 (6 bases). Trimming removed 7 bases from V and 7 bases from J, with 11 bases in between. The CDR3 runs to 12 residues. CDR1 is SNHLY, CDR2 FYNNEI, per germline. The CDR3 bases are TGTGCCAGCAAGACGGGGGCCCAGCCCCAGCATTTT. It yields the protein CASKTGAQPQHF.

The V gene is TRBV30, the J gene TRBJ1-1; D remains ambiguous. The CDR3 totals 11 residues. Trimming left V 1 base short and J 11 bases short, with 11 bases between. The V gene's germline CDR1 is GTSNPN and CDR2 SVGIG (reference sequence). The CDR3 region is CAWSAPLWAFF. CDR3 in DNA: TGTGCCTGGAGTGCACCCCTCTGGGCTTTCTTT.

Regarding this clonotype: A much larger clone lies a single base off, so this may be a read error. The J gene is TRBJ1-2, the V gene TRBV12-3 or TRBV12-4; TRBD1 agrees at 8 bases. The length of the CDR3 is 15 residues. CDR3 sequence (DNA): TGTGCCAGCAGTCCAAGGACAGGGTTGGGGTATGGCGACACCTTC. This codes for CASSPRTGLGYGDTF.

The sample holds many counts of this clonotype. The chain is built from TRBV3-1 and TRBJ2-6; D is uncertain. CDR1 is LGHDT, CDR2 YNNKEL, per germline (reference sequence). CDR3 length equals 13 residues. Between the trimmed V and J ends, which lost 4 bases and 4 bases, there was a span of 5 bases. This chain's CDR3 is CASSPTGANVLTF. The CDR3 coding sequence is TGTGCCAGCAGCCCTACGGGGGCCAACGTCCTGACTTTC. Using reference TRBV3-1 and TRBJ2-6 for the parts outside the CDR3, the full variable domain is DTAVSQTPKYLVTQMGNDKSIKCEQNLGHDTMYWYKQDSKKFLKIMFSYNNKELIINETVPNRFSPKSPDKAHLNLHINSLELGDSAVYFCASSPTGANVLTFGAGSRLTVL.

At least ten counts were recorded for this clonotype. This chain uses TRBV2 with TRBJ1-1; D is undetermined. V lost 2 bases and J lost 0, with 10 bases in between. This CDR3 region has 15 residues. The germline CDR1 and CDR2 sequences are SNHLY and FYNNEI. CDR3 coding DNA: TGTGCCAGCAGTGAATTGGGTTGGATGAACACTGAAGCTTTCTTT. Translated: CASSELGWMNTEAFF.

The sample holds many counts of this clonotype. The chain carries TRBV27 and TRBJ1-6; 7 nucleotides align to TRBD1. The germline CDR1 and CDR2 sequences are MNHEY and SMNVEV (reference sequence). J lost 1 base, V lost 5 bases, and 17 bases had no gene match. CDR3 length: 20 residues. As DNA, the CDR3 is TGTGCCAGCAGTGGGTCCGGGACAGACGACGCGGGGTCCTATAATTCACCCCTCCACTTT. It yields the protein CASSGSGTDDAGSYNSPLHF.

This clonotype has ten or more counts. V gene TRBV20-1 combines with J gene TRBJ2-7; D remains ambiguous. Germline V lookup: CDR1 DFQATT, CDR2 SNEGSKA (reference sequence). The CDR3 runs 12 residues. The V end lost 3 bases, the J end lost 3 bases, and 9 bases lay between the germline ends. CDR3 protein: CSARAIGYEQYF. The CDR3, as DNA: TGCAGTGCTAGGGCAATAGGCTACGAGCAGTACTTC.

There are many counts of this clonotype. This chain uses TRBV12-3 or TRBV12-4 with TRBJ2-2, with TRBD1 as a possible D gene (6 bases). V was cut by 5 bases and J by 7 bases, with 23 bases left in between. The CDR3 covers 17 residues. The CDR3 nucleotides read TGTGCCAGCAGTCAAGGGGTCGGGACAATATACGGCGGGGAGCTGTTTTTT. Amino acids: CASSQGVGTIYGGELFF.

This clonotype was seen at least ten times. The chain recombines TRBV5-1 with TRBJ2-1, with D tentatively TRBD1 or TRBD2 (5 bases each). V shed 0 bases and J shed 6 bases, with 10 bases lying between them. Germline V lookup: CDR1 SGHRS, CDR2 YFSETQ. The CDR3 length is 14 residues. The CDR3 bases are TGCGCCAGCAGCTTGGGGGACCTTGGCAATGAGCAGTTCTTC. Protein sequence: CASSLGDLGNEQFF.

This clonotype is medium-sized. The V call is TRBV6-2 or TRBV6-3, the J call TRBJ2-1; D is unclear. This CDR3 is built from 11 residues. Germline V CDR1 and CDR2: MNHEY, SVGEGT. The V and J ends lost 0 bases and 12 bases respectively, with 6 bases between them. CDR3 in amino acids: CASSYSISQFF. The CDR3 DNA sequence: TGTGCCAGCAGTTACTCGATTTCGCAGTTCTTC.

V usage is TRBV19 and J usage is TRBJ1-2, with 8 bases identical to TRBD1. The CDR3 is 14 residues long. Germline CDR1 and CDR2: LNHDA and SQIVND (reference sequence). V lost 5 bases, J lost 10 bases, and 12 bases stayed unmatched. Here the CDR3 reads CASSVSFGTGDYTF. As DNA, the CDR3 is TGTGCCAGTAGTGTATCCTTTGGGACAGGAGACTACACCTTC.

In this sample, this clonotype turned up many times. The rearrangement joins TRBV7-2 to TRBJ1-4; 8 bases are shared with TRBD1. The CDR3 totals 16 residues. CDR1 and CDR2 (germline): SGHTA, FQGNSA. With V trimmed by 5 bases and J by 3 bases, 8 bases remained unmatched. CDR3 sequence (DNA): TGTGCCAGCAGCCAAAATCAGGGGGCGTCTAATGAAAAACTGTTTTTT. Its translation is CASSQNQGASNEKLFF.

This clonotype was counted many times. The rearrangement links TRBV14 to TRBJ2-7; the D gene is possibly TRBD1 (5 bases). The CDR3 runs 15 residues. The V end lost 0 bases, the J end lost 4 bases, and 13 bases lay between the germline ends. Germline V gives CDR1 SGHDN, CDR2 FVKESK. The CDR3 bases are TGTGCCAGCAGCCAAGATCACCAGGGTATATACGAGCAGTACTTC. Residues: CASSQDHQGIYEQYF.

J is TRBJ1-2 and V is TRBV4-3, with a possible D match to TRBD1 (5 bases). This CDR3 is 14 amino acids long. Looked up from germline, CDR1 is LGHNA and CDR2 is YSLEER. V lost 4 bases and J 6 bases, leaving 15 bases between the germline ends. In DNA form, the CDR3 reads TGCGCCAGCAGCCCAAGGACCGGGGGTGATGGCTACACCTTC. It specifies CASSPRTGGDGYTF.